The 8 T cell receptor beta chains below all came from one sample that was sequenced in a study of CD8 T cells in ankylosing spondylitis. For these receptors, no antigen is known. Study-level results: Characteristic of ankylosing spondylitis blood, it appeared, was a TCR beta motif comprising several highly homologous variants.

Using its own MiXCR run on the 5' RACE reads, TCRdb lists one record per CDR3 protein. The sample has some 840,000 distinct CDR3 sequences; 12% are singletons. The sequenced material came from blood, either unsorted or a sorted T cell fraction (not recorded which). The receptor source for this set is a male donor with ankylosing spondylitis.

This clonotype was detected a few times. The chain joins TRBV7-2 to TRBJ1-5; D unresolved. Germline CDR1 and CDR2: SGHTA and FQGNSA. V was pared by 3 bases and J by 5 bases, with 11 bases between. This CDR3 comprises 14 residues. CDR3 residues: CASSLTGSYQPQHF. In DNA form, the CDR3 reads TGTGCCAGCAGCTTGACGGGATCCTATCAGCCCCAGCATTTT.

In its sample, this clonotype was seen a few times. The rearrangement uses TRBV6-2 or TRBV6-3 and TRBJ2-1, with TRBD1 identical over 7 bases. This CDR3 contains 13 residues. The ends lost 3 bases at V and 6 bases at J; junction bases unmatched: 2. Germline lookup yields CDR1 MNHEY and CDR2 SVGEGT. The CDR3 is CASSYDRVNEQFF. The CDR3 bases are TGTGCCAGCAGTTATGACAGGGTCAATGAGCAGTTCTTC.

The V call is TRBV20-1, the J call TRBJ1-5, with TRBD1 matching 7 bases. After removal of 3 bases from V and 3 bases from J, the junction contained 5 bases not matched to a gene. The CDR3 is 14 residues long. Germline lookup yields CDR1 DFQATT and CDR2 SNEGSKA (reference sequence). CDR3 region: CSARTGTVNQPQHF. CDR3 DNA: TGCAGTGCTAGGACCGGGACAGTCAATCAGCCCCAGCATTTT.

The rearrangement links TRBV7-9 to TRBJ2-5; D is perhaps TRBD1 (5 bases). Germline-derived CDR1 and CDR2 are SEHNR and FQNEAQ (reference sequence). The CDR3 is 14 residues long. V was cut by 3 bases and J by 7 bases, with 15 bases left in between. CDR3 nucleotides: TGTGCCAGCAGCTTGACCAGGGTCGTGGGGACCCAGTACTTC. Amino acids: CASSLTRVVGTQYF.

The chain uses TRBV10-3 and TRBJ2-1; 9 nucleotides match TRBD2. V lost 0 bases, J lost 3 bases, and 3 bases stayed unmatched. The CDR3 consists of 16 residues. From germline, CDR1 is ENHRY and CDR2 SYGVKD. CDR3 coding DNA: TGTGCCATCAGTGAGTCCGCTAGCGGGAACTACAATGAGCAGTTCTTC. This sequence encodes CAISESASGNYNEQFF.

This clonotype occurred a few times. The chain employs TRBV6-1 and TRBJ2-1; D is unresolved. The CDR3 sequence is 13 residues long. Trimming pared 2 bases from V and 7 bases from J, leaving 9 bases between. In germline, CDR1 is MNHNS, CDR2 SASEGT. DNA of the CDR3: TGTGCCAGCAGTGAACTCGCGAATAATGAGCAGTTCTTC. This translates into CASSELANNEQFF.

This clonotype came up many times. The chain links TRBV5-1 to TRBJ1-1; 9 bases map to TRBD1. V trimming: 0 bases; J trimming: 0 bases; junction bases outside the gene matches: 9. Germline CDR1 SGHRS, CDR2 YFSETQ. This CDR3 is built from 18 residues. The CDR3 loop is CASSLAGTGKRMNTEAFF. The CDR3 DNA follows: TGCGCCAGCAGCTTGGCCGGGACAGGGAAGAGAATGAACACTGAAGCTTTCTTT.

This clonotype was found a few times. The V and J genes are TRBV12-3 or TRBV12-4 and TRBJ2-3; possible D gene TRBD1, 6 bases. Trimming removed 2 bases at V and 2 bases at J, with 14 bases between. CDR3 length equals 16 residues. The CDR3 loop reads CASSLPRTAHTDTQYF. The CDR3 DNA follows: TGTGCCAGCAGTTTACCCCGGACAGCCCACACAGATACGCAGTATTTT.